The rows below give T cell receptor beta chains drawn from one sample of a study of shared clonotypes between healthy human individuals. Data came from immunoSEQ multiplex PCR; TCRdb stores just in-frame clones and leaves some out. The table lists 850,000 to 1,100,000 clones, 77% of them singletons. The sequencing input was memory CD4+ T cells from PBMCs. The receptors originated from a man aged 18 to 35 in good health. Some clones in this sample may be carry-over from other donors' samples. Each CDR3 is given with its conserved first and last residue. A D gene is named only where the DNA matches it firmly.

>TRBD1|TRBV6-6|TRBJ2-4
CASSWDSIINENIQYF
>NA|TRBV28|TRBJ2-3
CASSLLSGGGTDTQYF
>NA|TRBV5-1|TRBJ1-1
CASSLFGRRVGTEAFF
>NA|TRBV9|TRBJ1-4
CASSTGQQNEKLFF
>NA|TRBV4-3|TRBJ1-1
CASSQDRNTEAFF
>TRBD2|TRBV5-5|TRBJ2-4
CASSLRGLAGGPLENIQYF
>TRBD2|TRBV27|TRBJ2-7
CASSLLGRGTSGTEQYF
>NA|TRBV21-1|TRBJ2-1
CASSKAFWFF
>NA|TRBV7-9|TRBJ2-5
CASSLVGGETQYF
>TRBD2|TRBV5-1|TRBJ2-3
CASSRGRGTTSTDTQYF
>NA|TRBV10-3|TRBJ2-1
CAISERDGSSYNEQFF
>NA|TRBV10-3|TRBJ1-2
CATSPSAWGYTF
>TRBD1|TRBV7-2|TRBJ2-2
CASSLRTGGVELFF
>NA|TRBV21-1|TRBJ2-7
CASSSPGTASSYEQYF
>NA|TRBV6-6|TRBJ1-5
CASSNPLQKSNQPQHF
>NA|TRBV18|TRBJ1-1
CASAGSAGQTTEAFF
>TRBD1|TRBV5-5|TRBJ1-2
CASSLVDRGNYGYTF
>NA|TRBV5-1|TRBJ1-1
CASSLGGFSGNTEAFF
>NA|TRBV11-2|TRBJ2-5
CASSLGVGSPTQYF
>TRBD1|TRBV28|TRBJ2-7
CASSLSGQGRYF
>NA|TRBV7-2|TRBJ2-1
CASSLGLDVWFF
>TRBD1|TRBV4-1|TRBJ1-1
CASSRGRVGTEEAFF
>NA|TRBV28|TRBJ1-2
CASSLQGGGYTF
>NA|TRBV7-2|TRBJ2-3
CASSLSPFTDTQYF
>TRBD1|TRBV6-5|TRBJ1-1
CASSPGQGGGTEAFF
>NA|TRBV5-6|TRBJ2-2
CASSQWAGELFF
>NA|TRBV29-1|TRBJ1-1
CSVIKQVLNTEAFF
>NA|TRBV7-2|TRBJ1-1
CASSFNGRTEAFF
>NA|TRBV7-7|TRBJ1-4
CASLRDGGGKLFF
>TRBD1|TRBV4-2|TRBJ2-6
CASSQDPGQVLPGANVLTF
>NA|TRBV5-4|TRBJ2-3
CASSWGTAARNTQYF
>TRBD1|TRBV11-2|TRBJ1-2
CASSKGQGVYGYTF
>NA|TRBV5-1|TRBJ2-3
CASSLAGQGFTDTQYF
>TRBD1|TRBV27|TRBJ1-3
CASSFLGTENVYTIYF
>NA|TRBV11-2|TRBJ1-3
CASRNLDLAGNTIYF
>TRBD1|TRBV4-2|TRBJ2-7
CASSPQGATYEQYF
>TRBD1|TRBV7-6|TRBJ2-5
CASTPTGSQETQYF
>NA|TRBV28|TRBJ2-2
CASSFTSGHTGELFF
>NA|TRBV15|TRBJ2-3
CATSPHGQSDTQYF
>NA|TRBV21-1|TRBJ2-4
CASSLLKKLGRARLGLAKNIQYF
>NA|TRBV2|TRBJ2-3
CASSEVTGTDTQYF
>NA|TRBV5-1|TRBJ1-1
CASTALGRGIHTEAFF
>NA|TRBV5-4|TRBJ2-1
CASSPRSSSYNEQFF
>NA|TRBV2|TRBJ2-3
CASSDQFGDTQYF
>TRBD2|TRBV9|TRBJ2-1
CASSHGGSYNEQFF
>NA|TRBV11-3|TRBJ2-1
CASSFDSNEQFF
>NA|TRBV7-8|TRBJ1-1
CASSLLEGYTEAFF
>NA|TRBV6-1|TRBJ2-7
CASSERLAQPYEQYF
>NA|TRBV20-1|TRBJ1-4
CSASGGEKLFF